The 21 T cell receptor beta chains reported below all come from one sample, sequenced in a study of T cells and Merkel cell carcinoma outcomes (dated by TCRdb to the early 2020s). The method was the immunoSEQ multiplex PCR assay. As stored in TCRdb, this immuneACCESS dataset retains in-frame rearrangements with V and J assigned. A fraction of the clones does not appear; measured against another copy, unresolved V genes explain less than half of the discrepancy, and the remainder lacks a known reason. The sample includes some 19,000 clones, with over 75% observed a single time. Approximately 3.3% of the sample belongs to the ten largest clones. The material sequenced was tumor tissue from Merkel cell carcinoma. The receptor set was obtained from a human donor with Merkel cell carcinoma.

The chain joins TRBV5-1 to TRBJ1-5; tentative D call: TRBD1 (6 bases). The CDR3 consists of 15 residues. The germline V gene encodes CDR1 SGHRS and CDR2 YFSETQ. Trimming shortened V by 0 bases and J by 6 bases, and 13 bases separated the two germline ends. The DNA for the CDR3 is TGCGCCAGCAGCTTGGAGGGGGGGACCTTTCAGCCCCAGCATTTT. This sequence encodes CASSLEGGTFQPQHF.

This rearrangement joins TRBV7-9 to TRBJ2-1, with 8 bases aligning to TRBD2. V lost 8 bases and J lost 4; bases outside the gene matches: 10. In germline, CDR1 is SEHNR, CDR2 FQNEAQ (reference sequence). This CDR3 is built from 15 residues. The CDR3 DNA reads as TGTGCCAGCTCCGGGAAGGTAGCGGGATACAATGAGCAGTTCTTC. Its translation is CASSGKVAGYNEQFF.

The chain joins TRBV5-1 to TRBJ2-1; 9 bases are shared with TRBD2. This CDR3 comprises 15 residues. The germline gives CDR1 SGHRS, CDR2 YFSETQ. The V gene end was trimmed by 4 bases and the J gene end by 7 bases; junction bases not matched to a gene: 9. CDR3 in DNA: TGCGCCAGCAGCCCGCTGAGGCGGGAGGGGAATGAGCAGTTCTTC. Amino acids: CASSPLRREGNEQFF.

The chain recombines TRBV2 with TRBJ1-5; a weak D match, TRBD1 (6 bases). V dropped 7 bases and J dropped 10 bases, with 11 bases sitting between them. Per the germline V gene, CDR1 is SNHLY and CDR2 is FYNNEI. The CDR3 extends over 11 amino acids. CDR3 nucleotide sequence: TGTGCCAGCACCAAAGGGGGTCCCCAGCATTTT. It translates to CASTKGGPQHF. The variable domain in full, with the rest retrieved from reference TRBV2 and TRBJ1-5, is EPEVTQTPSHQVTQMGQEVILRCVPISNHLYFYWYRQILGQKVEFLVSFYNNEISEKSEIFDDQFSVERPDGSNFTLKIRSTKLEDSAMYFCASTKGGPQHFGDGTRLSIL.

This chain joins TRBV6-1 and TRBJ1-4; D remains unclear. Germline values: CDR1 MNHNS, CDR2 SASEGT. The length of the CDR3 is 13 residues. V was clipped by 5 bases and J by 8 bases, with 12 bases between them. This CDR3 is CASSPLSQEKLFF. CDR3 coding DNA: TGTGCCAGCAGTCCCTTAAGTCAGGAAAAACTGTTTTTT.

The CDR3 coding sequence is TGCGCCAGCAGCCAAGAGTGGAGGCTCGAGCAGTACTTC. It yields the protein CASSQEWRLEQYF. The rearrangement links TRBV4-1 to TRBJ2-7; maybe TRBD2 (5 bases). This CDR3 is built from 13 residues. The V end was cut by 0 bases, the J end by 6 bases, with 9 bases between. Germline CDR1 and CDR2: MGHRA and YSYEKL.

The V gene is TRBV5-6, the J gene TRBJ1-2; TRBD1 aligns across 11 bases. Trimming removed 5 bases from V and 4 bases from J; junction bases left unmatched: 4. Germline assignment: CDR1 SGHDT and CDR2 YYEEEE. The CDR3 is made up of 14 amino acids. The CDR3 nucleotides read TGTGCCAGCAGTTCTGGACAGGGGGCCTATGGCTACACCTTC. It specifies CASSSGQGAYGYTF.

This clone was recorded only once. The chain couples TRBV6-5 to TRBJ1-2; 10 bases map to TRBD1. This CDR3 comprises 14 residues. Trimming removed 2 bases from V and 8 bases from J; junction bases left unmatched: 5. The germline V gene has CDR1 MNHEY and CDR2 SVGAGI. The CDR3 DNA follows: TGTGCCAGCAGTTACAGACAGGGGGCCGGGGGCTACACCTTC. This codes for CASSYRQGAGGYTF.

The chain employs TRBV2 and TRBJ1-2; no firm D call. V lost 6 bases and J 8 bases, leaving 16 bases between the germline ends. The length of the CDR3 is 13 residues. CDR1 and CDR2 from the germline V gene are SNHLY and FYNNEI. The CDR3 DNA reads TGTGCCAGCAGGTACATTCCCTCGGACGGCTACACCTTC. Translated: CASRYIPSDGYTF.

The genes are TRBV27 and TRBJ2-5, with a weak D call TRBD1 (7 bases). With 8 bases removed from V and 5 bases from J, the gap between germline ends came to 9 bases. Germline loops: CDR1 MNHEY, CDR2 SMNVEV (reference sequence). The CDR3 contains 11 residues. The DNA of the CDR3 is TGTGCCAGCGCAGGGGGGGAGACCCAGTACTTC. Amino acid sequence: CASAGGETQYF.

The rearrangement uses TRBV7-9 and TRBJ2-7, with TRBD1 matching 9 bases. The V segment lost 6 bases and the J segment 5 bases; nucleotides outside the gene matches: 17. The germline V gene has CDR1 SEHNR and CDR2 FQNEAQ (reference sequence). This CDR3 has 17 amino acids. The CDR3 here is CASSSPVFGTGSHEQYF. CDR3 sequence (DNA): TGTGCCAGCAGTTCTCCTGTTTTCGGGACAGGGTCCCACGAGCAGTACTTC. Combining the CDR3 with reference TRBV7-9 and TRBJ2-7 gives the whole variable domain DTGVSQNPRHKITKRGQNVTFRCDPISEHNRLYWYRQTLGQGPEFLTYFQNEAQLEKSRLLSDRFSAERPKGSFSTLEIQRTEQGDSAMYLCASSSPVFGTGSHEQYFGPGTRLTVT.

This clone showed up just a few times. This rearrangement joins TRBV6-5 to TRBJ1-2; unclear D gene. This CDR3 spans 11 amino acids. Germline V gene lookup returns CDR1 MNHEY and CDR2 SVGAGI. The V end lost 5 bases, the J end lost 4 bases, and 5 bases lay between the germline ends. Written as DNA, the CDR3 is TGTGCCAGCAGTGGAAGCTATGGCTACACCTTC. This encodes CASSGSYGYTF.

V and J are TRBV5-4 and TRBJ2-5, with TRBD2 matching over 9 bases. Germline V gene lookup returns CDR1 SGHNT and CDR2 YYREEE (reference sequence). V shed 1 base, J shed 3 bases, and the junction held 4 bases outside the gene matches. The CDR3 length is 15 residues. The CDR3 DNA is TGTGCCAGCAGCTTGAGGGGACTAGCCAAAGAGACCCAGTACTTC. Its protein product is CASSLRGLAKETQYF.

The chain uses TRBV2 and TRBJ2-5, with 7 positions matching TRBD2. Germline-derived CDR1 and CDR2 are SNHLY and FYNNEI. The CDR3 has 14 amino acids. The V gene end was trimmed by 3 bases and the J gene end by 6 bases; junction bases not matched to a gene: 7. The CDR3 coding sequence is TGTGCCAGCAGTGAGACTAGCTACTTAAAGACCCAGTACTTC. Translated: CASSETSYLKTQYF.

The CDR3 DNA is TGTGCCATCAGTGAGTTGAGCGGGAGGGACGATGAGCAGTTCTTC. It translates to CAISELSGRDDEQFF. This sequence joins TRBV10-3 and TRBJ2-1; the match to TRBD2 covers 10 bases. The CDR3 extends over 15 amino acids. Germline V gene sequence: CDR1 ENHRY, CDR2 SYGVKD. J lost 8 bases, V lost 1 base, and 5 bases had no gene match.

The V and J genes are TRBV28 and TRBJ2-5, with 7 nucleotides matching TRBD1. The germline V gene encodes CDR1 MDHEN and CDR2 SYDVKM. The CDR3 is 14 residues long. The V and J ends lost 1 base and 3 bases, in that order; junction bases with no gene match: 2. The CDR3 loop reads CASSLFGTEETQYF. The CDR3 region has the DNA TGTGCCAGCAGTTTATTCGGGACAGAAGAGACCCAGTACTTC.

For this clone: A junction boundary mismatches the germline segment, possibly from a read error. V and J are TRBV28 and TRBJ1-2, with 7 bases fitting TRBD1. The CDR3 has 14 amino acids. In germline, CDR1 is MDHEN, CDR2 SYDVKM. The DNA of the CDR3 is TGTGCCAGCAGCTTATTTCAGGGGGACTATGGCTACACCTTC. It yields the protein CASSLFQGDYGYTF.

The chain employs TRBV19 and TRBJ1-3; the D is unclear. Between the trimmed V and J ends, which lost 5 bases and 0 bases, there was a span of 8 bases. Germline CDR1 is LNHDA and CDR2 is SQIVND (reference sequence). The CDR3 spans 14 residues. CDR3 residues: CASSYLSSGNTIYF. CDR3 nucleotides: TGTGCCAGTAGTTATTTGAGCTCTGGAAACACCATATATTTT.

The rearrangement joins TRBV5-1 to TRBJ2-5, with TRBD1 identical over 7 bases. CDR1 and CDR2 (germline): SGHRS, YFSETQ. CDR3 length equals 14 residues. V dropped 4 bases and J dropped 2; count of bases not matched to a gene: 5. The DNA of the CDR3 is TGCGCCAGCAGCCCGGGGACAGTTCAAGAGACCCAGTACTTC. Translated, it gives CASSPGTVQETQYF.

The chain joins TRBV7-3 to TRBJ1-2; 9 nucleotides match TRBD1. The CDR3 has 16 residues. The germline V gene has CDR1 SGHTA and CDR2 FQGTGA. V dropped 2 bases and J dropped 8; count of bases not matched to a gene: 12. As DNA, the CDR3 is TGTGCCAGCAGCTTATCTGGGACAGGGTCCATGGAGGGCTACACCTTC. Translation: CASSLSGTGSMEGYTF.

This clone has just one count. The rearrangement joins TRBV6-6 to TRBJ2-2, with 8 positions matching TRBD1. Germline V gives CDR1 MNHNY, CDR2 SVGAGI (reference sequence). The V segment lost 6 bases and the J segment 3 bases; nucleotides outside the gene matches: 6. This CDR3 is built from 15 residues. DNA for the CDR3: TGTGCCAGCAGAGTGACAGGGGCGGACACCGGGGAGCTGTTTTTT. This translates into CASRVTGADTGELFF.